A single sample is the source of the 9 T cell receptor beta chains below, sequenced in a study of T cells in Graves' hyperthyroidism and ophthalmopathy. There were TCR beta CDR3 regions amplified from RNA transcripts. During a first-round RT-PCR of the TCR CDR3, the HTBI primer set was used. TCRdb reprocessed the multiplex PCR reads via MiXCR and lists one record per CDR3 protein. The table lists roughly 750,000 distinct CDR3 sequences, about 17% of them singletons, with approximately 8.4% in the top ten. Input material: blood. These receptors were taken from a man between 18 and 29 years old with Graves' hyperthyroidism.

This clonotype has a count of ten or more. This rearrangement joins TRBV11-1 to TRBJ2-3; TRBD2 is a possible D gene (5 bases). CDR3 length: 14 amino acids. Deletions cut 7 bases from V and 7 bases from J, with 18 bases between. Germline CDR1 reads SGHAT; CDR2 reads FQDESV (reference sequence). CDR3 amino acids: CASTSERGPHTQYF. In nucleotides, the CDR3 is TGTGCCAGCACCTCAGAGCGAGGGCCTCATACGCAGTATTTT.

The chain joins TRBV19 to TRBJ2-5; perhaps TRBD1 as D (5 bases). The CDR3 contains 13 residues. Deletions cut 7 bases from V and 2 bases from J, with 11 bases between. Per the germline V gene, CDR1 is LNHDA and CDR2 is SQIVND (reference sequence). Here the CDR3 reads CASKKGPQETQYF. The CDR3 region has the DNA TGTGCCAGTAAAAAGGGGCCACAAGAGACCCAGTACTTC.

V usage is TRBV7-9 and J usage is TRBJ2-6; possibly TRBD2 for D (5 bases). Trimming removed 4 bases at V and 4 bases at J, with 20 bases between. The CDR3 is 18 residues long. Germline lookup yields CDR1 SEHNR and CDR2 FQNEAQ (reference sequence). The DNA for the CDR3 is TGTGCCAGCAGCTCCATGGACCGAGGGCCGAACGGGGCCAACGTCCTGACTTTC. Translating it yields CASSSMDRGPNGANVLTF.

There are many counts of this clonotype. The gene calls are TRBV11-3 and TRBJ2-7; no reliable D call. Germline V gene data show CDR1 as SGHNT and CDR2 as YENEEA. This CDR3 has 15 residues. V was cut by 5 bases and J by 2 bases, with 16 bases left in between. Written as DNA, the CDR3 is TGTGCCAGCAGCCTAACGGGCGGAGATGCCTACGAGCAGTACTTC. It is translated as CASSLTGGDAYEQYF.

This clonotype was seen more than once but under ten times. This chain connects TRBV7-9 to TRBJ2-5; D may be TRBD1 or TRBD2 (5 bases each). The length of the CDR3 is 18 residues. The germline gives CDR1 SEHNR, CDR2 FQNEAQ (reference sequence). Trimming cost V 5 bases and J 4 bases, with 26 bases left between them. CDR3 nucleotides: TGTGCCAGCAGCCTCTACTTCGGGCCTTCCCCGAGGGGAGAGACCCAGTACTTC. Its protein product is CASSLYFGPSPRGETQYF. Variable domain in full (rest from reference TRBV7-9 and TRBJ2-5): DTGVSQNPRHKITKRGQNVTFRCDPISEHNRLYWYRQTLGQGPEFLTYFQNEAQLEKSRLLSDRFSAERPKGSFSTLEIQRTEQGDSAMYLCASSLYFGPSPRGETQYFGPGTRLLVL.

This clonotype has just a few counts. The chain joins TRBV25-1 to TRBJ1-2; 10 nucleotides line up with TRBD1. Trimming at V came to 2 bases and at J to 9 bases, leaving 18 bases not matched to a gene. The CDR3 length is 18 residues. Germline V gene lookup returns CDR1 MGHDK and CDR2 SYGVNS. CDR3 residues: CASSEGGGQGDPLYSYTF. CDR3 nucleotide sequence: TGTGCCAGCAGTGAAGGGGGTGGACAGGGGGACCCACTTTACAGCTACACCTTC.

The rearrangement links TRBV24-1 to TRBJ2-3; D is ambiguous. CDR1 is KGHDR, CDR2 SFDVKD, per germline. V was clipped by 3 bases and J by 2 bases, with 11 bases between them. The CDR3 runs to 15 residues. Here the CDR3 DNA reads TGTGCCACCAGTGATAACCGATATTACACAGATACGCAGTATTTT. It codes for CATSDNRYYTDTQYF.

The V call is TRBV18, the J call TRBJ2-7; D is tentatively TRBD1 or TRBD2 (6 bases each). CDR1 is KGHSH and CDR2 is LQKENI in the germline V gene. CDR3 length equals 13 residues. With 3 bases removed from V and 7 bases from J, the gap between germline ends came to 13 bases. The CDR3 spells CASSPRERGEQYF. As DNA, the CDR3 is TGTGCCAGCTCACCGCGGGAAAGGGGGGAGCAGTACTTC.

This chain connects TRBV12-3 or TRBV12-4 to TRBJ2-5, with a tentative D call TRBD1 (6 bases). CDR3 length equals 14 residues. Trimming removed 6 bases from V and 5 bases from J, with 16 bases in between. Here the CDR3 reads CASSRDRSWETQYF. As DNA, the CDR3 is TGTGCCAGCAGCCGTGACAGGAGTTGGGAGACCCAGTACTTC.